These T cell receptor beta chains were read from a single sample in a study of control samples from healthy donors and cancer patients. Sequencing used immunoSEQ multiplex PCR; TCRdb keeps in-frame clones, though not all of them. Of approximately 30,000 clones in the sample, around 94% were seen once. The sample consisted of blood. These receptor sequences come from a man between 60 and 75 years old in good health. Each CDR3 is given with its conserved first and last residue. The D gene is left open where the match is weak. Clone size is stated in some rows and not others, as once, few, many or a class when expanded.

size	V	D	J	CDR3	DNA
.	TRBV19	.	TRBJ1-2	CASSLPGQRFGYTF	TGTGCCAGTAGCCTTCCCGGACAGCGTTTTGGCTACACCTTC
.	TRBV7-9	.	TRBJ1-1	CASGDRPNTEAFF	TGTGCCAGCGGCGACAGGCCTAACACTGAAGCTTTCTTT
.	TRBV18	.	TRBJ1-1	CASSPPGGGGTEAFF	TGTGCCAGCTCACCACCGGGAGGGGGTGGCACTGAAGCTTTCTTT
.	TRBV29-1	TRBD2	TRBJ2-1	CSVEEGTRGGSYNEQFF	TGCAGCGTTGAAGAGGGCACTCGGGGGGGCTCCTACAATGAGCAGTTCTTC
.	TRBV19	.	TRBJ2-2	CASSIRAPGELFF	TGTGCCAGTAGTATTAGGGCGCCCGGGGAGCTGTTTTTT
.	TRBV7-2	TRBD2	TRBJ2-3	CASSLSAAGGPKDTQYF	TGTGCCAGCAGCTTAAGTGCAGCGGGGGGGCCTAAAGATACGCAGTATTTT
.	TRBV6-5	.	TRBJ1-2	CASLRVDGYTF	TGTGCCAGCCTCAGGGTGGACGGCTACACCTTC
once	TRBV14	.	TRBJ2-1	CASSLSHVEVYNEQFF	TGTGCCAGCAGCCTGAGCCATGTAGAAGTATACAATGAGCAGTTCTTC
once	TRBV5-5	.	TRBJ1-4	CASSPRVSNEKLFF	TGTGCCAGCAGCCCCAGGGTCTCAAATGAAAAACTGTTTTTT
.	TRBV19	.	TRBJ1-2	CATQDLPNYGYTF	TGTGCCACCCAGGACCTTCCCAACTATGGCTACACCTTC
.	TRBV7-9	.	TRBJ2-1	CASSLKRPRTYNEQFF	TGTGCCAGCAGCTTAAAAAGGCCCCGGACCTACAATGAGCAGTTCTTC
.	TRBV10-3	TRBD1	TRBJ1-2	CAISYPGGSYGYTF	TGTGCCATCAGTTATCCAGGGGGCAGCTATGGCTACACCTTC
.	TRBV6-1	.	TRBJ1-5	CASSESGQRQEHF	TGTGCCAGCAGTGAATCGGGACAAAGGCAGGAGCATTTT
.	TRBV7-2	.	TRBJ2-1	CASSQGGVQREQFF	TGTGCCAGCAGTCAGGGGGGGGTTCAGCGGGAGCAGTTCTTC
.	TRBV7-6	.	TRBJ2-7	CASSLGGRRDYEQYF	TGTGCCAGCAGCTTAGGTGGGCGACGGGACTACGAGCAGTACTTC
.	TRBV7-9	.	TRBJ1-3	CASSFSEVLSGNTIYF	TGTGCCAGCAGCTTCTCTGAGGTACTCTCTGGAAACACCATATATTTT
.	TRBV7-2	TRBD2	TRBJ2-5	CASSLYRTSGDRDTQYF	TGTGCCAGCAGCTTATATCGGACTAGCGGGGATCGGGATACCCAGTACTTC
.	TRBV7-9	TRBD1	TRBJ1-1	CASSLGGLGTGLNTEAFF	TGTGCCAGCAGCTTGGGAGGCCTCGGGACAGGGTTGAACACTGAAGCTTTCTTT
.	TRBV9	.	TRBJ2-2	CASSVRSGELFF	TGTGCCAGCAGCGTACGGTCCGGGGAGCTGTTTTTT
.	TRBV18	.	TRBJ1-2	CASSPRTGDGYTF	TGTGCCAGCTCACCACGAACAGGCGACGGCTACACCTTC
.	TRBV27	.	TRBJ1-1	CASSFLYLNTEAFF	TGTGCCAGCAGTTTTCTTTACCTGAACACTGAAGCTTTCTTT
.	TRBV19	.	TRBJ1-6	CASGLPLHF	TGTGCCAGTGGACTACCCCTCCACTTT
.	TRBV7-2	.	TRBJ1-2	CASSSAGYYGYTF	TGTGCCAGCAGCTCGGCAGGGTACTATGGCTACACCTTC
.	TRBV6-5	.	TRBJ1-4	CASSPLTGDGEKLFF	TGTGCCAGCAGTCCTTTGACAGGAGATGGAGAAAAACTGTTTTTT
.	TRBV5-6	.	TRBJ2-5	CASSLGPQETQYF	TGTGCCAGCAGCTTGGGGCCCCAAGAGACCCAGTACTTC
.	TRBV25-1	TRBD1	TRBJ2-7	CASSHTGGYEQYF	TGTGCCAGCAGTCACACAGGGGGCTACGAGCAGTACTTC
once	TRBV7-2	.	TRBJ2-7	CASSPIRQGPYEQYF	TGTGCCAGCAGCCCCATCCGCCAGGGTCCCTACGAGCAGTACTTC
.	TRBV7-3	.	TRBJ1-4	CASSLRPVTNEKLFF	TGTGCCAGCAGCTTAAGGCCAGTGACTAATGAAAAACTGTTTTTT
.	TRBV6-4	.	TRBJ1-5	CASSASPSNQPQHF	TGTGCCAGCAGTGCTTCCCCAAGCAATCAGCCCCAGCATTTT
.	TRBV14	.	TRBJ1-1	CASSQGRSKGTRHEAFF	TGTGCCAGCAGCCAAGGCCGCTCGAAGGGGACCAGACATGAAGCTTTCTTT
.	TRBV6-5	.	TRBJ1-2	CAVKGKIYGYTF	TGTGCCGTCAAGGGGAAGATCTATGGCTACACCTTC
.	TRBV30	.	TRBJ1-3	CAWQGLGNTIYF	TGTGCCTGGCAGGGACTCGGAAACACCATATATTTT
.	TRBV6-5	TRBD1	TRBJ2-3	CASSYSGDREDTQYF	TGTGCCAGCAGTTACTCGGGGGACAGGGAAGATACGCAGTATTTT
.	TRBV7-6	.	TRBJ2-5	CASSRGPQETQYF	TGTGCCAGCAGTCGGGGGCCTCAAGAGACCCAGTACTTC
.	TRBV4-2	.	TRBJ2-2	CASSPRQPRGTGELFF	TGTGCCAGCAGCCCTAGACAGCCAAGAGGCACCGGGGAGCTGTTTTTT
.	TRBV7-9	.	TRBJ1-2	CASTPPGDGGYTF	TGTGCCAGCACCCCCCCAGGGGATGGTGGCTACACCTTC
.	TRBV4-1	.	TRBJ2-1	CASSQDGTSNEQFF	TGCGCCAGCAGCCAAGACGGGACAAGCAATGAGCAGTTCTTC
.	TRBV5-8	.	TRBJ1-5	CASSLGRTPREPQHF	TGTGCCAGCAGCTTGGGGCGGACCCCAAGGGAGCCCCAGCATTTT
.	TRBV5-1	TRBD1	TRBJ1-1	CASSQGQGAMNTEAFF	TGCGCCAGCAGCCAGGGACAGGGGGCGATGAACACTGAAGCTTTCTTT
.	TRBV30	TRBD1	TRBJ1-1	CAWSEDRVVPEAFF	TGTGCCTGGAGTGAGGACAGGGTGGTCCCTGAAGCTTTCTTT
.	TRBV6-5	.	TRBJ1-1	CASSYEQLSQAFF	TGTGCCAGCAGTTACGAGCAGCTGAGCCAAGCTTTCTTT
.	TRBV6-5	.	TRBJ1-1	CASSYDPGPNTEAFF	TGTGCCAGCAGTTACGATCCCGGACCTAACACTGAAGCTTTCTTT
.	TRBV7-2	.	TRBJ2-7	CASSLGAGTNEQYF	TGTGCCAGCAGCTTAGGTGCAGGAACGAACGAGCAGTACTTC
.	TRBV7-2	.	TRBJ2-4	CASSSYRAGGDIQYF	TGTGCCAGCAGCTCGTACCGGGCAGGCGGGGACATTCAGTACTTC
once	TRBV9	TRBD1	TRBJ2-2	CASSVTGTVYTGELFF	TGTGCCAGCAGCGTGACCGGGACAGTCTACACCGGGGAGCTGTTTTTT
.	TRBV2	.	TRBJ1-3	CATRDTKGTNTIYF	TGTGCCACGAGGGACACAAAGGGAACGAACACCATATATTTT
.	TRBV7-6	.	TRBJ1-1	CASVSWMAVTPEAFF	TGTGCCAGCGTTTCGTGGATGGCAGTCACTCCTGAAGCTTTCTTT
once	TRBV4-3	.	TRBJ1-6	CASSQQGINSPLHF	TGCGCCAGCAGCCAGCAGGGAATTAATTCACCCCTCCACTTT
.	TRBV12-3/TRBV12-4	.	TRBJ1-1	CASSLVRTEAFF	TGTGCCAGCAGTTTGGTTCGGACTGAAGCTTTCTTT
few	TRBV7-2	.	TRBJ1-4	CASSLDGEKLFF	TGTGCCAGCAGCTTAGACGGCGAAAAACTGTTTTTT
once	TRBV6-2/TRBV6-3	.	TRBJ2-3	CASSPLGAPYTDTQYF	TGTGCCAGCAGTCCCCTCGGGGCGCCCTACACAGATACGCAGTATTTT
once	TRBV29-1	.	TRBJ2-7	CSATGHDTYEQYF	TGCAGCGCCACTGGACACGACACCTACGAGCAGTACTTC
.	TRBV19	TRBD1	TRBJ1-5	CASTADRGRPQHF	TGTGCCAGTACCGCGGACAGGGGGCGGCCCCAGCATTTT
.	TRBV9	.	TRBJ1-2	CASYHQGGYTF	TGTGCCAGCTACCATCAGGGCGGCTACACCTTC